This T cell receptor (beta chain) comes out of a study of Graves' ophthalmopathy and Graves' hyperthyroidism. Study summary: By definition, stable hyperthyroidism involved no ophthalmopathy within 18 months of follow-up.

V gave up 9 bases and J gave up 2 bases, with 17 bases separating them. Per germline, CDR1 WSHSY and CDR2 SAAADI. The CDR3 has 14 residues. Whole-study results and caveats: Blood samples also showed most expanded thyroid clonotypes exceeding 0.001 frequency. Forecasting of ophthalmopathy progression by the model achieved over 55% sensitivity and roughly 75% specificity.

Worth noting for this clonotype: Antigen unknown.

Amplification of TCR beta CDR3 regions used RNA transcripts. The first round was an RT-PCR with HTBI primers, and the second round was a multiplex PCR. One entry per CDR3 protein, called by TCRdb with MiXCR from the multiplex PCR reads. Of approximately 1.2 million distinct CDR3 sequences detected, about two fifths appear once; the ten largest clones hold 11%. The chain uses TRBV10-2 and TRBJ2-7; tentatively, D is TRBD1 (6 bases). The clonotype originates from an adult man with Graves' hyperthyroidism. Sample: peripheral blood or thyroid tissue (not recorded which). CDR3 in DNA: TGCGCCAGTGAGAGTTTTGGGGGCGCCTACGAGCAGTACTTC. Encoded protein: CASESFGGAYEQYF.